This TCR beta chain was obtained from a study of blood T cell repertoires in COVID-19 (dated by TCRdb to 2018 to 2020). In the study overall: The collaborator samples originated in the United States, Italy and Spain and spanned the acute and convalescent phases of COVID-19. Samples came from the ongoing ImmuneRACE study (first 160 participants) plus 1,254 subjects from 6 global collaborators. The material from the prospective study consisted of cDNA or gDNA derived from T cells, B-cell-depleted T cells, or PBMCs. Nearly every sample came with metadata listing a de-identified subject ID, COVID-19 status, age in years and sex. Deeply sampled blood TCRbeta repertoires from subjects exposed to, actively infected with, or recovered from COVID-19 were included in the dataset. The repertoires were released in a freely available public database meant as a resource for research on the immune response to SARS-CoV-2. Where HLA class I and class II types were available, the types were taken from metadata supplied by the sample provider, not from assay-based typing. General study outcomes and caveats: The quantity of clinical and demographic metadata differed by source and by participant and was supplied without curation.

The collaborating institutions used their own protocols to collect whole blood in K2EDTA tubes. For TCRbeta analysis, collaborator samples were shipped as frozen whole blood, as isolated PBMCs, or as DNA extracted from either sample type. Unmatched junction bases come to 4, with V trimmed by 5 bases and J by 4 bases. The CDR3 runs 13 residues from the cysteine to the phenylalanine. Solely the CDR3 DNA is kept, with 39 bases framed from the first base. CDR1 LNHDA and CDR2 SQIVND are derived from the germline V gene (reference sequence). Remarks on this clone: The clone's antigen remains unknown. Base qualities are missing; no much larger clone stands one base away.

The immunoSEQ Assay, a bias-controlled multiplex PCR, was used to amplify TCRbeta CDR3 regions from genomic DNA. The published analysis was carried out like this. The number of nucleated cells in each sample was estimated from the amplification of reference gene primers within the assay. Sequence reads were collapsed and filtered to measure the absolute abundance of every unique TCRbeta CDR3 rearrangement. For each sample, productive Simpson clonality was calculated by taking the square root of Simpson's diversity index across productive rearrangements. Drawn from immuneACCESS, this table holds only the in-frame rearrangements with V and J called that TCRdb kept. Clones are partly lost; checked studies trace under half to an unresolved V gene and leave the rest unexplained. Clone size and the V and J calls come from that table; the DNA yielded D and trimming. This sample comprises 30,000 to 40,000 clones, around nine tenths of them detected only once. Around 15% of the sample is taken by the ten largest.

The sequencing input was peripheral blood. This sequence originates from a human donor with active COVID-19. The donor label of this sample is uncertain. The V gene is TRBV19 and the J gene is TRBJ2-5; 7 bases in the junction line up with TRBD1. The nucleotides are TGTGCCAGTAGTGTAAGGGGGCCAGAGACCCAGTACTTC. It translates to CASSVRGPETQYF.